Described below is a single TCR beta chain sequence and its context. Source study methods: Amplification of reference gene primers was used by the study to estimate nucleated cell counts. TCRdb's copy holds only in-frame clones and misses some; the assay was immunoSEQ multiplex PCR. For V, J and clone size, that table is used; D and trimming come from the DNA. The table shows over 450,000 clones, with 80% to 90% occurring only once. These data are taken from a study of blood T cell repertoires in COVID-19. Turning to the study itself: Collection of acute and convalescent COVID-19 samples took place in the United States, Italy and Spain. T cells, B-cell-depleted T cells, or PBMCs supplied cDNA or gDNA.

The CDR3 is 13 amino acids. Germline V gene sequence: CDR1 MNHEY, CDR2 SVGAGI. V gave up 8 bases and J gave up 2 bases, with 13 bases separating them. This rearrangement joins TRBV6-5 to TRBJ2-7; no definite D call. This sequence was found in a man between 18 and 35 years old with COVID-19, enrolled during active disease. The sample was peripheral blood. In DNA form, the CDR3 reads TGTGCCAGCTTCTCGACCGACACCTACGAGCAGTACTTC. Translated: CASFSTDTYEQYF.